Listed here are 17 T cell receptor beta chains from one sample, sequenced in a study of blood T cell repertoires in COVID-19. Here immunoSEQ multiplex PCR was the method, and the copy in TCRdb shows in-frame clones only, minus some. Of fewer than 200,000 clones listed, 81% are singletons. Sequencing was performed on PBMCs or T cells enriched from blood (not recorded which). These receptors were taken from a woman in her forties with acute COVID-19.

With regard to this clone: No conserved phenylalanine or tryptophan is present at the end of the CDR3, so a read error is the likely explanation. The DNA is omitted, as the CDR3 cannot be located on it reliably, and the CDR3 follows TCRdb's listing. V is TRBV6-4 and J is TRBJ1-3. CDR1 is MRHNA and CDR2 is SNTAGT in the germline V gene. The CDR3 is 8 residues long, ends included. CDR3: CARAVIPV.

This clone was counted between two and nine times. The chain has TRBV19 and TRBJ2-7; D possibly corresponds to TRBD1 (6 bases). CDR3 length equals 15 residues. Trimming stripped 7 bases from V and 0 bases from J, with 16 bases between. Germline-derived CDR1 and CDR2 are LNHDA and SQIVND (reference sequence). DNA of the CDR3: TGTGCCAGTAAACTCCGGGACACTGACTCCTACGAGCAGTACTTC. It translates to CASKLRDTDSYEQYF.

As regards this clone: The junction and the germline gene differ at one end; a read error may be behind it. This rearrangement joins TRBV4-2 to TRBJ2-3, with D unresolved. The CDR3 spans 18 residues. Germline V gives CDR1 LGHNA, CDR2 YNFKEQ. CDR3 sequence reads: CASSQERGLGRSTDTQYF. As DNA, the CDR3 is TGTGCCAGCAGTCAAGAGCGAGGTTTAGGCCGGAGCACAGATACGCAGTATTTT.

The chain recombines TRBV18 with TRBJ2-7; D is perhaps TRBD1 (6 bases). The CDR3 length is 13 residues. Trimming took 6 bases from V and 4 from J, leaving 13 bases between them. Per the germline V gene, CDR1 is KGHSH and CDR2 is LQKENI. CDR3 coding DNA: TGTGCCAGCTCGCGTTCCCAGGGGTACGAGCAGTACGTC. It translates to CASSRSQGYEQYV.

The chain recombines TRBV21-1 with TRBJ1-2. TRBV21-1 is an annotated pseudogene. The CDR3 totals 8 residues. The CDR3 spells CASSKSPF. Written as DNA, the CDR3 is TGTGCCAGCAGCAAATCCCCGTTC.

In nucleotides, the CDR3 is TGTGCCAGCAGTGAGCCAGGACAGGGCTATGGCTACACCTTC. It yields the protein CASSEPGQGYGYTF. V gene TRBV25-1 combines with J gene TRBJ1-2; 8 nucleotides align to TRBD1. This CDR3 has 14 amino acids. In germline, CDR1 is MGHDK, CDR2 SYGVNS. V was pared by 3 bases and J by 4 bases, with 4 bases of the junction left unmatched.

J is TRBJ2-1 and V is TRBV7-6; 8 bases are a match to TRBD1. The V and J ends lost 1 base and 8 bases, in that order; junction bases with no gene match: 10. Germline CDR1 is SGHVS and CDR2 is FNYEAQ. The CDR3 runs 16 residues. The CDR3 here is CASSLGSGTGRDEQFF. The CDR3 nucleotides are TGTGCCAGCAGCTTAGGATCCGGGACAGGCAGAGATGAGCAGTTCTTC. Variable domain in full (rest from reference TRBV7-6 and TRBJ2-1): GAGVSQSPRYKVTKRGQDVALRCDPISGHVSLYWYRQALGQGPEFLTYFNYEAQQDKSGLPNDRFSAERPEGSISTLTIQRTEQRDSAMYRCASSLGSGTGRDEQFFGPGTRLTVL.

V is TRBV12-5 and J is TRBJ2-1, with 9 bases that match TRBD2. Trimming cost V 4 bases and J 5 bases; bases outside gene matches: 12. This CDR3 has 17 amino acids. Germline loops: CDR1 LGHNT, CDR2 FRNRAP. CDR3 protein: CASGSASGTTNHNEQFF. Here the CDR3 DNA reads TGTGCTAGTGGTTCCGCTAGCGGGACGACGAACCACAATGAGCAGTTCTTC.

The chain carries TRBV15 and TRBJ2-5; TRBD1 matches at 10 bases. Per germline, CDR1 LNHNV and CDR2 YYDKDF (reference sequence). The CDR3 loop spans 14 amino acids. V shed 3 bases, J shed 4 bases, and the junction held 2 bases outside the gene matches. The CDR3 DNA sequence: TGTGCCACCAGCAGCGACAGGGGGCGAGAGACCCAGTACTTC. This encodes CATSSDRGRETQYF. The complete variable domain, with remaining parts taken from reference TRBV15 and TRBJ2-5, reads DAMVIQNPRYQVTQFGKPVTLSCSQTLNHNVMYWYQQKSSQAPKLLFHYYDKDFNNEADTPDNFQSRRPNTSFCFLDIRSPGLGDTAMYLCATSSDRGRETQYFGPGTRLLVL.

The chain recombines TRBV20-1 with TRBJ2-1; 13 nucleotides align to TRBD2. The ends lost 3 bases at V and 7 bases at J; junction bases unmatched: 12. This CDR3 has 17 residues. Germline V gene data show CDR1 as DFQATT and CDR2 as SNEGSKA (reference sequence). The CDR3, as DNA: TGCAGTGCTAGTTATTTAGTAGGACTAGCGGGAGATAATGAGCAGTTCTTC. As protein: CSASYLVGLAGDNEQFF.

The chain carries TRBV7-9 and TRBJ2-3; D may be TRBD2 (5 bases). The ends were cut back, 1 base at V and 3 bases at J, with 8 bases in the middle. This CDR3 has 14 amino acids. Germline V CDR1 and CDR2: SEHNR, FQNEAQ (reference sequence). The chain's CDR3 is CASSLEGRTDTQYF. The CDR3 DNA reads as TGTGCCAGCAGCTTAGAAGGGAGAACAGATACGCAGTATTTT.

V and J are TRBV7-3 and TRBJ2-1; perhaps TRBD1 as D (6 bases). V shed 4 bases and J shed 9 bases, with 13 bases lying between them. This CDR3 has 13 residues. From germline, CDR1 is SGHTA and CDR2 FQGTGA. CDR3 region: CASSSQGTGEQFF. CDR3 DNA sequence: TGTGCCAGCAGCTCCCAGGGGACGGGTGAGCAGTTCTTC.

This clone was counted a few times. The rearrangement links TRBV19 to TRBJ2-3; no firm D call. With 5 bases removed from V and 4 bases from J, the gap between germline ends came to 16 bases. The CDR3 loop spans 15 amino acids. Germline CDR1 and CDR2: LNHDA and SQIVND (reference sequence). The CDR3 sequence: CASSPTPMGPDTQYF. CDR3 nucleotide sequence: TGTGCCAGTAGTCCGACGCCGATGGGCCCAGATACGCAGTATTTT.

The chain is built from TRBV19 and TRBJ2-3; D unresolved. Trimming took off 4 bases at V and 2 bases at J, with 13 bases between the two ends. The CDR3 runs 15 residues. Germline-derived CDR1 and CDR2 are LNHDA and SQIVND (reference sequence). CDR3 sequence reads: CASSRSSPFTDTQYF. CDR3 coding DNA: TGTGCCAGTAGTAGGAGCAGCCCTTTCACAGATACGCAGTATTTT.

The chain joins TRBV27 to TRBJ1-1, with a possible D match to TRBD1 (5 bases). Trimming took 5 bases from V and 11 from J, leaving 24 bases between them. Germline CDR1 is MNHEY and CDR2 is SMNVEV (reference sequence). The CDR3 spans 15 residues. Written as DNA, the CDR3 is TGTGCCAGCAGTCCCCTTGGGGGGGGGATTGAAGCGGCTTTCTTT. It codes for CASSPLGGGIEAAFF.

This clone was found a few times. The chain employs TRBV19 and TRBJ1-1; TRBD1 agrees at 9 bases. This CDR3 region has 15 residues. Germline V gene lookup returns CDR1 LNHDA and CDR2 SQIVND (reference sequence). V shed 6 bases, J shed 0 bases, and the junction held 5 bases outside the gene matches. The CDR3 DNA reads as TGTGCCAGTAGGGACGGACAGGGGATGAACACTGAAGCTTTCTTT. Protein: CASRDGQGMNTEAFF.

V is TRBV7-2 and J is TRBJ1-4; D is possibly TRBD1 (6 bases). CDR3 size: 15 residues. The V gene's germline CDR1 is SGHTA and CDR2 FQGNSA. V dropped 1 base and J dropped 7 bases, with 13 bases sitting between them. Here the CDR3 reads CASSLGTGFPEKLFF. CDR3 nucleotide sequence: TGTGCCAGCAGCTTAGGTACAGGGTTTCCTGAAAAACTGTTTTTT.